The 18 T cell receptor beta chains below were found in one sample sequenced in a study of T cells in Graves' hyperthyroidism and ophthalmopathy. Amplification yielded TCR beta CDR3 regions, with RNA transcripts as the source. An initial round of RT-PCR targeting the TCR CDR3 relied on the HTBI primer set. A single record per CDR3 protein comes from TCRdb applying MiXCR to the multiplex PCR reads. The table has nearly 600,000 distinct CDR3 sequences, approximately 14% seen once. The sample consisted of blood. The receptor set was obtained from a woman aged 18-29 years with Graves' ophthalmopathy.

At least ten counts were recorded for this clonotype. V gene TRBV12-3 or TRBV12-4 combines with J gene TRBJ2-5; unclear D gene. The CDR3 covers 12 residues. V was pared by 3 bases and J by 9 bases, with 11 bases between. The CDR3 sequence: CASSFHTGPQYF. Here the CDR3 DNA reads TGTGCCAGCAGTTTCCACACCGGCCCCCAGTACTTC.

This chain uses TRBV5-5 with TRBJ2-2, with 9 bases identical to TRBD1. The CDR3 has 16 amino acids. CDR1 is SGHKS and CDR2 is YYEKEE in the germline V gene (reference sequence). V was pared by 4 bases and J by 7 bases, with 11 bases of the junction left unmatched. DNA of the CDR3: TGTGCCAGCAGCCAACACTACAGGGGGCGAGACGGGGAGCTGTTTTTT. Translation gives CASSQHYRGRDGELFF.

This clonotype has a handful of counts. For the CDR3, the DNA is TGCGCCAGCAGCCAAGCGACCCAAAAGGGTCTAGATGAGCAGTACTTC. This translates into CASSQATQKGLDEQYF. V and J are TRBV4-3 and TRBJ2-7; D gene ambiguous. The CDR3 contains 16 residues. Germline V gene data show CDR1 as LGHNA and CDR2 as YSLEER. Trimming removed 1 base from V and 7 bases from J, with 20 bases in between.

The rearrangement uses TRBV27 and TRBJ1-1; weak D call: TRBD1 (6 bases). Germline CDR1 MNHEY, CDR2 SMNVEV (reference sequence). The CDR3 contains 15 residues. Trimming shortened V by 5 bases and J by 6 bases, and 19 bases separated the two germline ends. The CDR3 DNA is TGTGCCAGCAGTCGTACTCGGGGCGAGGGGGCTGAAGCTTTCTTT. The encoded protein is CASSRTRGEGAEAFF.

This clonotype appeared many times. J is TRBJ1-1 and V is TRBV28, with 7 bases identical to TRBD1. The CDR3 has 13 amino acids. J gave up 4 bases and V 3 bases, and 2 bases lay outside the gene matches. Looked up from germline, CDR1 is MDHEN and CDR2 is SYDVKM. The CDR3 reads CASSFGTATEAFF. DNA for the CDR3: TGTGCCAGCAGTTTTGGGACAGCCACTGAAGCTTTCTTT.

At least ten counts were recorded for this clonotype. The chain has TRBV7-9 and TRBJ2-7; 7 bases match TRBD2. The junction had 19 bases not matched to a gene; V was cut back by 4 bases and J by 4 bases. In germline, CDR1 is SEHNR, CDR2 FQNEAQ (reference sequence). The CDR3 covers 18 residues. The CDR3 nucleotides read TGTGCCAGCAGCTCTCGACTTCGGTGGGGGGGAGAAGGGTACGAGCAGTACTTC. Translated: CASSSRLRWGGEGYEQYF.

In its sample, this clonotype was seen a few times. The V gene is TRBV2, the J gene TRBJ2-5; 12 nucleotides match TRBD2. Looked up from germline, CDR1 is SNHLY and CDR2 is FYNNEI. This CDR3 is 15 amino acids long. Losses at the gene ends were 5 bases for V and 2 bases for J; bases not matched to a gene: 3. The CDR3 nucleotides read TGTGCCAGCAGTCGACTAGCGGGAGTTCAAGAGACCCAGTACTTC. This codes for CASSRLAGVQETQYF.

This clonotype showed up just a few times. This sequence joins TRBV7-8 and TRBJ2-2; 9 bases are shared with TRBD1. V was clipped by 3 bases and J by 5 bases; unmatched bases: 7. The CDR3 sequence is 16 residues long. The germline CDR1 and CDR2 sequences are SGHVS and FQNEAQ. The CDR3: CASSFYRGHTTGELFF. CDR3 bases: TGTGCCAGCAGCTTCTACAGGGGGCACACGACCGGGGAGCTGTTTTTT.

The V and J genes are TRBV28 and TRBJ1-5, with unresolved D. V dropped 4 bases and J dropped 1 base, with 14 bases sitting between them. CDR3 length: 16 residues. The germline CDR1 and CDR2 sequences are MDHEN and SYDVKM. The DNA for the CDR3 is TGTGCCAGCAGTTCGGAACTCGACCCAAGCAATCAGCCCCAGCATTTT. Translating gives CASSSELDPSNQPQHF.

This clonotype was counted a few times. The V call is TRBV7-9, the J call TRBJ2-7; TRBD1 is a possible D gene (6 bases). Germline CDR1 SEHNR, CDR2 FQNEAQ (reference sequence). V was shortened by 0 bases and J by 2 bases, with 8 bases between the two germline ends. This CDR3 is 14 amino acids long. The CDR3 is CASSLAGATYEQYF. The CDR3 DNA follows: TGTGCCAGCAGCTTAGCGGGGGCAACCTACGAGCAGTACTTC.

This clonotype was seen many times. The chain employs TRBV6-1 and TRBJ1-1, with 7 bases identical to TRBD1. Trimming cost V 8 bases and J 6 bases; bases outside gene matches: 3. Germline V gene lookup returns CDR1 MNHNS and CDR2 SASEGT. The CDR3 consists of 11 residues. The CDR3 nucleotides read TGTGCCAGCCAGACAGGGCCTGAAGCTTTCTTT. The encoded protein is CASQTGPEAFF.

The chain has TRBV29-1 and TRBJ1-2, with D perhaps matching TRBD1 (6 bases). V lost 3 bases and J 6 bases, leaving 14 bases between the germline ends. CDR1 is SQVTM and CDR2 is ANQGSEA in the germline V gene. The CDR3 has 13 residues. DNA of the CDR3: TGCAGCGTTGATTACGGGGGCCGGCATGGCTACACCTTC. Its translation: CSVDYGGRHGYTF.

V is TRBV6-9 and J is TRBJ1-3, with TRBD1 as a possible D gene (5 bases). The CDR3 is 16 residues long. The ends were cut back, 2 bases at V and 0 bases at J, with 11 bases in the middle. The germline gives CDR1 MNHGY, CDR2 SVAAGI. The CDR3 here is CASSYRDVHSGNTIYF. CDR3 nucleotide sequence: TGTGCCAGCAGTTATCGGGACGTCCACTCTGGAAACACCATATATTTT.

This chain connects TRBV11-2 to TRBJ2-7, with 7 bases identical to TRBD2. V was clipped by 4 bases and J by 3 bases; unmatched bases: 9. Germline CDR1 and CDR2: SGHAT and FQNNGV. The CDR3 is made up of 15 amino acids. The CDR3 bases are TGTGCCAGCAGCTCAGGGAGGGGCTACCTCTACGAGCAGTACTTC. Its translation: CASSSGRGYLYEQYF.

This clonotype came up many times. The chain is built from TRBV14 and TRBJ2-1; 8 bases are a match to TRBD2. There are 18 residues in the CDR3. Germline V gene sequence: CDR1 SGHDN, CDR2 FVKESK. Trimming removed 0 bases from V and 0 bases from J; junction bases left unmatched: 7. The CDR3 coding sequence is TGTGCCAGCAGCCAAGATTACTCCGGACTAGCCTCCTACAATGAGCAGTTCTTC. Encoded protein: CASSQDYSGLASYNEQFF.

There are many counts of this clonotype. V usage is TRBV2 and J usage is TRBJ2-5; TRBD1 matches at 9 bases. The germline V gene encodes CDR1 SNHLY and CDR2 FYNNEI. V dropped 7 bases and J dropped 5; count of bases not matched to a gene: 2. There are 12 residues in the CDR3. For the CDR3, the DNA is TGTGCCAGCACCGGGACAGGGGAGACCCAGTACTTC. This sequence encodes CASTGTGETQYF.

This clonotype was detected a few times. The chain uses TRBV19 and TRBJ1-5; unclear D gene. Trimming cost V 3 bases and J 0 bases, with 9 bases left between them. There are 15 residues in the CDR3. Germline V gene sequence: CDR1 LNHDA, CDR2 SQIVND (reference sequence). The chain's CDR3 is CASSMGFYSNQPQHF. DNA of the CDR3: TGTGCCAGTAGTATGGGGTTCTATAGCAATCAGCCCCAGCATTTT.

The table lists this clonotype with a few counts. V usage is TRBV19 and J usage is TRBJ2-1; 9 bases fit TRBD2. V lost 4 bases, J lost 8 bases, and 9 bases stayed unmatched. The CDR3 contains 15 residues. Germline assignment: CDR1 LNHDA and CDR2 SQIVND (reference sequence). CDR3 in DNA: TGTGCCAGTAGTAATGAGGGGACTAGCTTGTATGAGCAGTTCTTC. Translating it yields CASSNEGTSLYEQFF.